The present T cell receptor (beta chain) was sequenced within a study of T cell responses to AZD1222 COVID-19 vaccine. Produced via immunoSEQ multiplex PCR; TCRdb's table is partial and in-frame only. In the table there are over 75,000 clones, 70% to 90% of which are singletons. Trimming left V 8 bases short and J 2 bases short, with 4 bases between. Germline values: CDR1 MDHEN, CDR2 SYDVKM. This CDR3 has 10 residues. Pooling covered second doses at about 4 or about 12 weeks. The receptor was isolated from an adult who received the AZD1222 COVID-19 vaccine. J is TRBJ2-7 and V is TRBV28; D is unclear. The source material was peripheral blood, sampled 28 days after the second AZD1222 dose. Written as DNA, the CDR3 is TGTGCCAGCGGGACCTACGAGCAGTACTTC. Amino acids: CASGTYEQYF.